Listed below are T cell receptor beta chains from one sample, sequenced in a study of CD8+ T cells in alopecia areata. Generated by immunoSEQ multiplex PCR, the TCRdb table keeps only in-frame clones and is missing some. This repertoire shows 75,000 to 80,000 clones, around two thirds found once; its top ten account for about a quarter. The sample was CD8+ T cells sorted from blood, taken at week 24, from a patient treated with tofacitinib. These TCRs come from a human donor with alopecia areata. Each CDR3 is given without its conserved first and last residue.

V: TRBV27
CDR3: ASSVQGSYEQY

V: TRBV6-5
CDR3: ASSYAGGVYNEQF

V: TRBV11-2
CDR3: ASSSRPLIETQY

V: TRBV9
CDR3: ASSLWTGETQY

V: TRBV27
CDR3: ASSLSLAGGYEQY

V: TRBV4-1
CDR3: ASSQEGLAGGWYEQY

V: TRBV19
CDR3: ASSREGFLDEQF

V: TRBV9
CDR3: ASIRRGDTQY

V: TRBV5-6
CDR3: ASSERRVIISYT

V: TRBV28
CDR3: ASSRDYEQY

V: TRBV6-5
CDR3: ASSYYGQIRETQY

V: TRBV7-9
CDR3: ASSRGQADSYEQY

V: TRBV7-2
CDR3: ASSPGGVHNEQF

V: TRBV7-9
CDR3: ASRQGSGNTIY

V: TRBV9
CDR3: ASSSLGGYT

V: TRBV4-1
CDR3: ASSQVGWTEAF

V: TRBV30
CDR3: AWSPQADEQF

V: TRBV27
CDR3: ASSFRGINQPQH

V: TRBV30
CDR3: AWSVGMYEQY

V: TRBV4-3
CDR3: ASSSTEENIQY

V: TRBV5-1
CDR3: ASSYGTDYGYT

V: TRBV28
CDR3: ASSLLAGGRDTQY

V: TRBV29-1
CDR3: SVHGTTVNTEAF

V: TRBV5-1
CDR3: ASSSGTGNYNEQF

V: TRBV2
CDR3: ASSSGLAGKSEQF

V: TRBV5-1
CDR3: ASSTGLAGGGEQY

V: TRBV25-1
CDR3: ASRITGQETQY

V: TRBV6-6
CDR3: ASSWGDTAGGYT

V: TRBV27
CDR3: ASSLRGARAYEQY

V: TRBV27
CDR3: ASSISAF

V: TRBV4-3
CDR3: ASSPATGGSYEQY

V: TRBV29-1
CDR3: SALLAGRTEAF

V: TRBV5-6
CDR3: ASSVRAMEGKWAQH

V: TRBV5-6
CDR3: ASSLQPYEQY

V: TRBV13
CDR3: ASSLRGGMDSYEQY

V: TRBV15
CDR3: ATSRGLAGGPLYEQY

V: TRBV27
CDR3: ASSLFFLPGGQPQH

V: TRBV29-1
CDR3: SVVGGQIAKPSYNEQF

V: TRBV7-9
CDR3: ASSLTTGGDQPQH

V: TRBV13
CDR3: ASSLGTGASYEQY

V: TRBV28
CDR3: ASSSLGEGLSYEQY

V: TRBV15
CDR3: ATSGDRGNNQPQH

V: TRBV7-9
CDR3: ASNRPGEETQY

V: TRBV4-1
CDR3: ASSQDRGTNEKLF

V: TRBV7-9
CDR3: ASSLGSHNEQF

V: TRBV28
CDR3: ASKDSGRAVYNDQQF

V: TRBV4-3
CDR3: ASSQDLLAGGHNEQF

V: TRBV7-9
CDR3: ASSEQGFRSPQH

V: TRBV20-1
CDR3: SGERGLEQY

V: TRBV6-4
CDR3: ASSDSQVGEQF

V: TRBV11-2
CDR3: ASSWTSGSYNEQF

V: TRBV29-1
CDR3: SVVYLGGTKNTEAF

V: TRBV5-6
CDR3: ASSLSGPGNLPQH

V: TRBV30
CDR3: AWSVGRNQF

V: TRBV28
CDR3: ASSLDRPVGAQY

V: TRBV4-3
CDR3: ASSQDGAGGSSYEQY

V: TRBV14
CDR3: ASSARDIYSPLH

V: TRBV5-1
CDR3: ASSFTGGTEAF

V: TRBV7-2
CDR3: ASSYPGLAGDAYEQY

V: TRBV28
CDR3: ASSLLGADHGYT